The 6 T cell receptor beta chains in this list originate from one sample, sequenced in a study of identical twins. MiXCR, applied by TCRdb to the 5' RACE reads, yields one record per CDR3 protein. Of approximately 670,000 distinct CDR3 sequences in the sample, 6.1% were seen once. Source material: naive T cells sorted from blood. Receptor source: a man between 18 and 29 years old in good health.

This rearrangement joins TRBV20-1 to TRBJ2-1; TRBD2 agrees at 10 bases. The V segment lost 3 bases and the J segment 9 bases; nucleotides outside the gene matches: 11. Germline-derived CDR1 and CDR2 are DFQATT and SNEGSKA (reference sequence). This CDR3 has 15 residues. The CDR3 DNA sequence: TGCAGTGCTAGTCGGAGCGGGAGGGTACCCAGTGAGCAGTTCTTC. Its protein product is CSASRSGRVPSEQFF.

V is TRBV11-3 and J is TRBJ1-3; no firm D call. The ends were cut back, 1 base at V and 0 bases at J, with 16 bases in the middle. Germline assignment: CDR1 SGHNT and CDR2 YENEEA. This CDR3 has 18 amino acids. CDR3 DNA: TGTGCCAGCAGCTTAGGAAGTTTATTGGGGTCCTCTGGAAACACCATATATTTT. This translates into CASSLGSLLGSSGNTIYF.

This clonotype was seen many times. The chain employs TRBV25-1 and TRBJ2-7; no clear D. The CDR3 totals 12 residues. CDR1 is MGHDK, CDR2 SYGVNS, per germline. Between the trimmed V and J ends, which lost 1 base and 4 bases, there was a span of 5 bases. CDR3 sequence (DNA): TGTGCCAGCAGTGAATGGGGATACGAGCAGTACGTC. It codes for CASSEWGYEQYV.

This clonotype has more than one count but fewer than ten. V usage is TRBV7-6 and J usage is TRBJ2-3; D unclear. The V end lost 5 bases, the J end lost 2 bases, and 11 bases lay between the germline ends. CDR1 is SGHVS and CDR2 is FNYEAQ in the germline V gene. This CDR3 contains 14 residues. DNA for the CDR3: TGTGCCAGCAGCCCCAGGACCCTCACAGATACGCAGTATTTT. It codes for CASSPRTLTDTQYF. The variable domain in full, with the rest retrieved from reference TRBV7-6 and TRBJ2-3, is GAGVSQSPRYKVTKRGQDVALRCDPISGHVSLYWYRQALGQGPEFLTYFNYEAQQDKSGLPNDRFSAERPEGSISTLTIQRTEQRDSAMYRCASSPRTLTDTQYFGPGTRLTVL.

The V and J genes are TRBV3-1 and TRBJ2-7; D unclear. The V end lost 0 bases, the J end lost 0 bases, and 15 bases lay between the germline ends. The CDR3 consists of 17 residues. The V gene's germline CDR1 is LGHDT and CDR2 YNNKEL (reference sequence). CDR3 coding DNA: TGTGCCAGCAGCCAAGATGGCAGGACCAAAAGCTCCTACGAGCAGTACTTC. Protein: CASSQDGRTKSSYEQYF.

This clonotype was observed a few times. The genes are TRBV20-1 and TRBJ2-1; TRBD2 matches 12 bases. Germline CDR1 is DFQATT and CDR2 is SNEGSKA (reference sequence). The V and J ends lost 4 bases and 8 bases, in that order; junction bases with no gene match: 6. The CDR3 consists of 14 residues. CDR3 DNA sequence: TGCAGTGCTAAACTAGCGGGAGGCGGTCATGAGCAGTTCTTC. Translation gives CSAKLAGGGHEQFF.